This is a list of T cell receptor beta chains from one sample in a study of OX40 agonist ivuxolimab in advanced cancers. Some clones are missing from TCRdb's copy, which holds only in-frame ones; the method was immunoSEQ multiplex PCR. Of roughly 61,000 clones listed, about 81% are singletons. The sample here was CD4+ or CD8+ T cells sorted from blood, taken in a trial of the OX40 agonist ivuxolimab. Receptors originate from an adult with an advanced solid tumor such as melanoma, head and neck, liver or kidney cancer. Both conserved end residues are part of each CDR3. Each record gives: clone size, D gene, J gene, V gene, CDR3 length, CDR3 DNA, CDR3 protein. D genes are given only for firm matches. Size values are once, few and many counts, or a class for expanded clones, and some rows have none.

.	TRBD1	TRBJ1-1	TRBV9	13	TGTGCCAGCAGCGGGACAGGGGTCACTGAAGCTTTCTTT	CASSGTGVTEAFF
.	TRBD2	TRBJ2-3	TRBV5-4	15	TGTGCCAGCAGCTGGCCTAGCGGAGGCACAGATACGCAGTATTTT	CASSWPSGGTDTQYF
.	.	TRBJ2-3	TRBV10-3	12	TGTGCCATCCGCGAGGGGTCAGATACGCAGTATTTT	CAIREGSDTQYF
.	TRBD2	TRBJ2-7	TRBV4-1	16	TGCGCCAGCAGCCAAGGACTAGCGGGGGCCCACTACGAGCAGTACTTC	CASSQGLAGAHYEQYF
.	TRBD1	TRBJ1-1	TRBV7-9	13	TGTGCCAGCAGCCTAGGACAGGGAGGTGTTGCTTTCTTT	CASSLGQGGVAFF
.	TRBD2	TRBJ2-3	TRBV5-1	16	TGCGCCAGCAGCTCCTACACTAGCGGGGGGGAAGATACGCAGTATTTT	CASSSYTSGGEDTQYF
.	TRBD2	TRBJ2-3	TRBV19	16	TGTGCCAGTAGTATTGGACTAGCGTTGAGCACAGATACGCAGTATTTT	CASSIGLALSTDTQYF
many	TRBD1	TRBJ1-5	TRBV7-9	17	TGTGCCAGCAGCTTAGGTCAACAGGGGATTGGCAATCAGCCCCAGCATTTT	CASSLGQQGIGNQPQHF
.	.	TRBJ2-1	TRBV18	14	TGTGCCAGCTCACCACTGGGCCCACCGGATGAGCAGTTCTTC	CASSPLGPPDEQFF
.	.	TRBJ1-1	TRBV5-1	13	TGCGCCAGCAGCCTGGGGGTAAACACTGAAGCTTTCTTT	CASSLGVNTEAFF
.	.	TRBJ2-5	TRBV9	14	TGTGCCAGCAGCGTAGGGGTGAGCCAAGAGACCCAGTACTTC	CASSVGVSQETQYF
.	TRBD1	TRBJ2-2	TRBV28	14	TGTGCCAGCAGGGACAGGGTCTTATCCGGGGAGCTGTTTTTT	CASRDRVLSGELFF
.	TRBD1	TRBJ1-2	TRBV4-1	14	TGCGCCAGCAGCCAGTCGGGACAGCTCTATGGCTACACCTTC	CASSQSGQLYGYTF
.	.	TRBJ2-5	TRBV10-2	12	TGCGCCGTGGGCCCCCGGGAAGAGACCCAGTACTTC	CAVGPREETQYF
medium-sized	TRBD1	TRBJ2-5	TRBV5-4	14	TGTGCCAGCAGCTTCTCCCGGGACAGGGGGGCCCAGTACTTC	CASSFSRDRGAQYF
few	TRBD1	TRBJ1-4	TRBV4-1	17	TGCGCCAGCAGCCAAGAACCTTACAGGGGGCGTAATGAAAAACTGTTTTTT	CASSQEPYRGRNEKLFF
.	.	TRBJ1-1	TRBV6-6	13	TGTGCCAGCAGTTACTCTGTGGAGACTGAAGCTTTCTTT	CASSYSVETEAFF
.	.	TRBJ2-7	TRBV6-5	11	TGTGCCAGCAGCTATTCAGGGAAGCAGTACTTC	CASSYSGKQYF
few	.	TRBJ1-1	TRBV6-1	13	TGTGCCAGCAGACTACAACTGGGCACTGAAGCTTTCTTT	CASRLQLGTEAFF
.	.	TRBJ2-1	TRBV11-2	16	TGTGCCAGCAGCTTAGAATCCGGGCAGGGGGGGAATGAGCAGTTCTTC	CASSLESGQGGNEQFF
.	TRBD1	TRBJ1-2	TRBV15	15	TGTGCCACCAGCGGGACCCGGGACAGGGCCTATGGCTACACCTTC	CATSGTRDRAYGYTF
.	TRBD2	TRBJ2-2	TRBV4-1	20	TGCGCCAGCAGCCCACGTTCCGGGACTAGCGGGGGGGCTGTCACCGGGGAGCTGTTTTTT	CASSPRSGTSGGAVTGELFF
.	.	TRBJ2-5	TRBV7-7	16	TGTGCCAGCAGCTTAGCCTCCGGGACGTTAGCAGAGACCCAGTACTTC	CASSLASGTLAETQYF
.	TRBD1	TRBJ1-4	TRBV11-2	16	TGTGCCAGCAGCTTGGGCAGGGGGCGCAGAAATGAAAAACTGTTTTTT	CASSLGRGRRNEKLFF
medium-sized	.	TRBJ2-7	TRBV2	11	TGTGCCAGCAGTGTAAATTACGAGCAGTACTTC	CASSVNYEQYF
once	TRBD1	TRBJ2-5	TRBV6-1	16	TGTGCCAGCAGTGGGACCGGGACAGGGTCCACAGAGACCCAGTACTTC	CASSGTGTGSTETQYF
.	.	TRBJ2-3	TRBV5-1	16	TGCGCCAGCAGCTTGACGGCCGCCCTTGGCACAGATACGCAGTATTTT	CASSLTAALGTDTQYF
.	TRBD1	TRBJ2-4	TRBV4-2	15	TGTGCCAGCAGCCATGGACAGGATTCCGGAAACATTCAGTACTTC	CASSHGQDSGNIQYF
.	TRBD2	TRBJ2-1	TRBV5-1	15	TGCGCCAGCAGCTTAGCGGGGGGGGCAAACAATGAGCAGTTCTTC	CASSLAGGANNEQFF
.	.	TRBJ2-3	TRBV18	12	TGTGCCAGCTCACCAACCACAGATACGCAGTATTTT	CASSPTTDTQYF
.	.	TRBJ1-2	TRBV6-1	16	TGTGCCAGCAGTGATTGGGACGACGGTTGGGTCTATGGCTACACCTTC	CASSDWDDGWVYGYTF
.	.	TRBJ1-2	TRBV5-8	12	TGTGCCAGCAGCTTACAGGGTGTTGGCTACACCTTC	CASSLQGVGYTF
.	.	TRBJ2-5	TRBV7-8	12	TGTGCCAGCAGCCCCTTGAAAGAGACCCAGTACTTC	CASSPLKETQYF